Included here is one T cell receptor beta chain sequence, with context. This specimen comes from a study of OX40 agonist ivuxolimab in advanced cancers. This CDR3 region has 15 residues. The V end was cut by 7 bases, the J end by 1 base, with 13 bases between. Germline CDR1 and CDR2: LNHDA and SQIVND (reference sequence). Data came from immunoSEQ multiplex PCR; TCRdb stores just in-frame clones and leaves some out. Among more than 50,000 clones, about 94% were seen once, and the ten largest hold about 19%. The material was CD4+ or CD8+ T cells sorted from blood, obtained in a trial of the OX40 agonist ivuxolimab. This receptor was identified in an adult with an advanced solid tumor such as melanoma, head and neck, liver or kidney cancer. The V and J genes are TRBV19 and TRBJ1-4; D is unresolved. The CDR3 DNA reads TGTGCCAGTACTAATTATTGGGGAACTAATGAAAAACTGTTTTTT. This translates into CASTNYWGTNEKLFF.